The 13 T cell receptor beta chains given below trace back to one sample, sequenced in a study of response to subunit inactivated influenza vaccine. From the RT-PCR reads, TCRdb called clonotypes with MiXCR, one entry per CDR3 protein. Seen here are about 190,000 distinct CDR3 sequences, approximately 15% observed once, and the top ten hold roughly 24%. The input for sequencing was CD8+ T cells sorted from PBMCs, taken more than 4 days after vaccination. Receptors originate from a man aged 50 to 59 who received an inactivated influenza vaccine.

V and J are TRBV6-5 and TRBJ2-7, with 7 bases aligning to TRBD1. Germline loops: CDR1 MNHEY, CDR2 SVGAGI. The CDR3 is made up of 16 amino acids. J was trimmed by 3 bases and V by 4 bases; bases with no gene match: 12. The CDR3 loop reads CASSLNRDSVFYEQYF. The CDR3 DNA reads TGTGCCAGCAGTTTAAACCGGGACAGCGTCTTCTACGAGCAGTACTTC.

V usage is TRBV4-1 and J usage is TRBJ2-2; TRBD1 aligns across 9 bases. Unmatched junction bases numbered 21, after V lost 2 bases and J lost 5 bases. The CDR3 totals 21 residues. From germline, CDR1 is MGHRA and CDR2 YSYEKL. CDR3 sequence: CASSQQYFLGQGLSETGELFF. As DNA, the CDR3 is TGCGCCAGCAGCCAACAGTACTTCCTGGGACAGGGCCTCTCGGAGACCGGGGAGCTGTTTTTT.

The chain has TRBV29-1 and TRBJ2-2, with 8 bases matching TRBD1. V trimming: 4 bases; J trimming: 7 bases; junction bases outside the gene matches: 5. This CDR3 region has 13 residues. Germline CDR1 SQVTM, CDR2 ANQGSEA. The CDR3 sequence is CSVAPRGLGELFF. The CDR3 DNA sequence: TGCAGCGTTGCGCCCAGGGGGCTCGGGGAGCTGTTTTTT.

The rearrangement joins TRBV28 to TRBJ2-7; 8 bases are a match to TRBD1. The CDR3 spans 14 residues. After removal of 6 bases from V and 4 bases from J, the junction contained 8 bases not matched to a gene. Germline assignment: CDR1 MDHEN and CDR2 SYDVKM. The CDR3 sequence is CASSPGTGCYEQYF. In nucleotides, the CDR3 is TGTGCCAGCAGCCCCGGGACAGGCTGTTACGAGCAGTACTTC.

V usage is TRBV20-1 and J usage is TRBJ2-7, with D tentatively TRBD1 (5 bases). This CDR3 region has 14 residues. Trimming pared 2 bases from V and 2 bases from J, leaving 13 bases between. The germline CDR1 and CDR2 sequences are DFQATT and SNEGSKA (reference sequence). The CDR3 nucleotides read TGCAGTGCTAGATCACTCGACAGAACCTACGAGCAGTACTTC. Translated: CSARSLDRTYEQYF.

The V call is TRBV6-5, the J call TRBJ2-7; D perhaps matches TRBD2 (5 bases). CDR3 length equals 15 residues. Germline values: CDR1 MNHEY, CDR2 SVGAGI. The germline V and J ends were trimmed by 1 base and 5 bases, with 15 bases remaining between them. Here the CDR3 reads CASSYFARGTDEQYF. The CDR3 DNA reads TGTGCCAGCAGTTACTTTGCCCGGGGAACGGACGAGCAGTACTTC.

The chain has TRBV28 and TRBJ2-5; TRBD1 matches at 10 bases. This CDR3 is built from 14 residues. CDR1 is MDHEN, CDR2 SYDVKM, per germline. V dropped 8 bases and J dropped 2; count of bases not matched to a gene: 5. In DNA, the CDR3 is TGTGCCAGCGAGCCGGGACAGGGGCAAGAGACCCAGTACTTC. Encoded protein: CASEPGQGQETQYF.

This clonotype was seen only a few times. The chain links TRBV6-5 to TRBJ2-5; a weak D match, TRBD2 (5 bases). CDR3 size: 15 residues. The ends were cut back, 4 bases at V and 0 bases at J, with 12 bases in the middle. CDR1 is MNHEY, CDR2 SVGAGI, per germline. The CDR3 nucleotides are TGTGCCAGCAGTTTCGGGGTGAAGAACCAAGAGACCCAGTACTTC. Translating gives CASSFGVKNQETQYF.

The chain has TRBV12-3 or TRBV12-4 and TRBJ2-1; 9 bases are shared with TRBD1. V lost 7 bases and J lost 8; bases outside the gene matches: 15. This CDR3 has 16 amino acids. CDR3 DNA: TGTGCCAGCATCCTATTGACCGGGACAGGGAAGCATGAGCAGTTCTTC. Protein: CASILLTGTGKHEQFF.

This clonotype was found many times. The chain joins TRBV29-1 to TRBJ2-7, with 9 bases fitting TRBD2. V gave up 4 bases and J gave up 2 bases; unmatched junction bases: 6. The CDR3 spans 14 residues. Germline V gives CDR1 SQVTM, CDR2 ANQGSEA. The CDR3 region has the DNA TGCAGCGTTGGTTTAAGGACTAGCGCCTACGAGCAGTACTTC. Translation: CSVGLRTSAYEQYF.

This clonotype has ten or more counts. V gene TRBV4-3 combines with J gene TRBJ2-1; 10 nucleotides agree with TRBD2. The ends lost 4 bases at V and 5 bases at J; junction bases unmatched: 14. This CDR3 spans 18 amino acids. The germline CDR1 and CDR2 sequences are LGHNA and YSLEER. The CDR3 sequence is CASSRHFLGTSVNNEQFF. The CDR3 DNA follows: TGCGCCAGCAGCCGCCATTTCCTCGGGACTAGCGTTAACAATGAGCAGTTCTTC.

In its sample, this clonotype was seen a few times. This chain uses TRBV5-1 with TRBJ2-7; 8 bases are shared with TRBD1. V was pared by 3 bases and J by 6 bases, with 5 bases of the junction left unmatched. CDR3 length: 13 amino acids. Germline V gives CDR1 SGHRS, CDR2 YFSETQ. In DNA, the CDR3 is TGCGCCAGCAGCTGGACAGGGCAAGGCGAGCAGTACTTC. It specifies CASSWTGQGEQYF.

The rearrangement joins TRBV4-3 to TRBJ2-3; TRBD2 matches 10 bases. Losses at the gene ends were 0 bases for V and 4 bases for J; bases not matched to a gene: 10. Per the germline V gene, CDR1 is LGHNA and CDR2 is YSLEER. The CDR3 consists of 18 residues. The CDR3 loop is CASSQDGASGSWADTQYF. The CDR3 DNA reads as TGCGCCAGCAGCCAAGATGGAGCTAGCGGGAGCTGGGCAGATACGCAGTATTTT.